These 15 T cell receptor beta chains were all obtained from the same sample, sequenced in a study of blood T cell repertoires in COVID-19. Assay: immunoSEQ multiplex PCR; the TCRdb copy retains only in-frame clones and omits some. Found here are 150,000 to 200,000 clones, about 85% of them singletons; the top ten hold roughly 1%. Specimen: peripheral blood. The receptors derive from a man aged 35 to 55 with acute or convalescent COVID-19.

The chain is built from TRBV18 and TRBJ1-1; D is unresolved. The CDR3 consists of 13 residues. The V end lost 4 bases, the J end lost 3 bases, and 9 bases lay between the germline ends. Per germline, CDR1 KGHSH and CDR2 LQKENI. The CDR3 here is CASSQGGDTEAFF. In DNA, the CDR3 is TGTGCCAGCTCACAGGGAGGTGACACTGAAGCTTTCTTT.

The chain's CDR3 is CASSLAQGQSTDTF. The CDR3 DNA sequence: TGTGCCAGCAGCTTAGCGCAAGGACAGTCCACGGACACCTTC. The V call is TRBV7-9, the J call TRBJ1-2; D may be TRBD1 (6 bases). The CDR3 contains 14 residues. Trimming removed 0 bases from V and 12 bases from J, with 17 bases in between. The germline CDR1 and CDR2 sequences are SEHNR and FQNEAQ (reference sequence).

The V gene is TRBV5-6, the J gene TRBJ1-5; TRBD1 matches at 7 bases. The CDR3 spans 13 residues. CDR1 SGHDT and CDR2 YYEEEE come from the germline V gene. The V and J ends lost 7 bases and 2 bases, in that order; junction bases with no gene match: 3. The DNA of the CDR3 is TGTGCCAGCCCGGGACAGCGCAATCAGCCCCAGCATTTT. This gives the protein CASPGQRNQPQHF.

The sample holds a few counts of this clone. The chain carries TRBV7-2 and TRBJ1-6, with TRBD1 matching 10 bases. CDR1 is SGHTA and CDR2 is FQGNSA in the germline V gene. The CDR3 extends over 15 amino acids. After removal of 5 bases from V and 9 bases from J, the junction contained 7 bases not matched to a gene. The CDR3 coding sequence is TGTGCCAGCAGCCCACCGACAGGGGGCAGTTCACCCCTCCACTTT. It encodes CASSPPTGGSSPLHF.

The chain couples TRBV18 to TRBJ1-2; 7 bases line up with TRBD1. CDR3 length: 13 amino acids. V lost 6 bases and J lost 2; bases outside the gene matches: 3. The germline CDR1 and CDR2 sequences are KGHSH and LQKENI. The CDR3 DNA follows: TGTGCCAGCTCTACACAGGGGAACTATGGCTACACCTTC. Encoded protein: CASSTQGNYGYTF.

The gene calls are TRBV6-1 and TRBJ2-7; TRBD1 matches at 10 bases. The V segment lost 2 bases and the J segment 1 base; nucleotides outside the gene matches: 2. Germline V lookup: CDR1 MNHNS, CDR2 SASEGT. CDR3 length equals 15 residues. The CDR3 is CASSETGQGSYEQYF. The CDR3 bases are TGTGCCAGCAGTGAAACGGGACAGGGGTCCTACGAGCAGTACTTC.

The chain uses TRBV4-1 and TRBJ2-2; tentatively, D is TRBD1 (6 bases). This CDR3 has 15 residues. The germline gives CDR1 MGHRA, CDR2 YSYEKL. The ends were cut back, 1 base at V and 1 base at J, with 7 bases in the middle. The CDR3 loop reads CASSQAQGNTGELFF. CDR3 sequence (DNA): TGCGCCAGCAGCCAAGCACAGGGGAACACCGGGGAGCTGTTTTTT.

This rearrangement joins TRBV11-2 to TRBJ2-5; tentatively, D is TRBD2 (6 bases). The CDR3 has 13 residues. V was trimmed by 4 bases and J by 1 base, leaving 7 bases between them. CDR1 and CDR2 (germline): SGHAT, FQNNGV. CDR3 bases: TGTGCCAGCAGCTACGGGGGCCAAGAGACCCAGTACTTC. Protein product: CASSYGGQETQYF.

The chain joins TRBV19 to TRBJ1-5; D remains unclear. The ends were cut back, 2 bases at V and 3 bases at J, with 8 bases in the middle. The CDR3 extends over 14 amino acids. Per germline, CDR1 LNHDA and CDR2 SQIVND (reference sequence). CDR3 sequence (DNA): TGTGCCAGTAGTATAACTGTTCCCAATCAGCCCCAGCATTTT. Translation: CASSITVPNQPQHF.

This clone showed up just a few times. The rearrangement uses TRBV6-1 and TRBJ1-4, with D maybe TRBD1 (5 bases). V lost 3 bases and J 6 bases, leaving 17 bases between the germline ends. Germline-derived CDR1 and CDR2 are MNHNS and SASEGT. The CDR3 is made up of 16 amino acids. DNA of the CDR3: TGTGCCAGCAGTGAGGCCCTTGGAGGGGCGGATGAAAAACTGTTTTTT. Translation gives CASSEALGGADEKLFF.

The J gene is TRBJ2-2, the V gene TRBV10-2; maybe TRBD1 (5 bases). This CDR3 spans 15 amino acids. Germline V gives CDR1 WSHSY, CDR2 SAAADI. Trimming pared 1 base from V and 5 bases from J, leaving 11 bases between. In DNA, the CDR3 is TGCGCCAGCAGTGAGTTAGGGGATGGGACCGGGGAGCTGTTTTTT. Translated: CASSELGDGTGELFF.

The chain links TRBV27 to TRBJ2-7; 9 nucleotides align to TRBD1. This CDR3 comprises 15 residues. Germline V gene data show CDR1 as MNHEY and CDR2 as SMNVEV (reference sequence). The V gene end was trimmed by 5 bases and the J gene end by 2 bases; junction bases not matched to a gene: 7. The DNA of the CDR3 is TGTGCCAGCAGTGCAGGGACAGGGTCCGCCTACGAGCAGTACTTC. As protein: CASSAGTGSAYEQYF.

The genes are TRBV2 and TRBJ1-1; TRBD1 matches 11 bases. In germline, CDR1 is SNHLY, CDR2 FYNNEI. This CDR3 is built from 14 residues. J lost 5 bases, V lost 5 bases, and 4 bases had no gene match. The CDR3, as DNA: TGTGCCAGCAGTAAGGACAGGGGGCGAACTGAAGCTTTCTTT. This encodes CASSKDRGRTEAFF.

This clone was counted a single time. V gene TRBV2 combines with J gene TRBJ2-7; the D gene is possibly TRBD1 (8 bases). CDR1 SNHLY and CDR2 FYNNEI come from the germline V gene. V lost 2 bases, J lost 3 bases, and 14 bases lay in between. The CDR3 runs 15 residues. CDR3 region: CASSEWDRTSYEQYF. CDR3 sequence (DNA): TGTGCCAGCAGTGAATGGGACAGGACTAGCTACGAGCAGTACTTC.

This chain joins TRBV6-2 or TRBV6-3 and TRBJ2-2; 7 bases are a match to TRBD2. Per germline, CDR1 MNHEY and CDR2 SVGEGT. This CDR3 has 15 amino acids. After removal of 2 bases from V and 0 bases from J, the junction contained 0 bases not matched to a gene. The CDR3 sequence is CASSYRGANTGELFF. In nucleotides, the CDR3 is TGTGCCAGCAGTTACCGGGGGGCGAACACCGGGGAGCTGTTTTTT.